One and the same sample provided the 5 T cell receptor beta chains below, sequenced in a study of OX40 agonist ivuxolimab in advanced cancers. Method: immunoSEQ multiplex PCR; TCRdb's copy keeps in-frame clones and lacks some. The sample records about 45,000 clones, less than 95% being singletons. The specimen was CD4+ or CD8+ T cells sorted from blood, collected in a trial of the OX40 agonist ivuxolimab. These receptors were collected from an adult with an advanced solid tumor such as melanoma, head and neck, liver or kidney cancer.

V and J are TRBV2 and TRBJ2-5, with D maybe TRBD2 (5 bases). V was pared by 3 bases and J by 1 base, with 12 bases between. The germline gives CDR1 SNHLY, CDR2 FYNNEI. This CDR3 is 15 amino acids long. CDR3 nucleotide sequence: TGTGCCAGCAGTGACTCCCCCGGGGTCCAAGAGACCCAGTACTTC. Translating it yields CASSDSPGVQETQYF.

This clone was seen more than once but under ten times. The CDR3 DNA reads TGTGCCAGCAGTTTGATCGAGGGATCACCCCTCCACTTT. Its protein is CASSLIEGSPLHF. The J gene is TRBJ1-6, the V gene TRBV27; D gene uncertain. Trimming removed 3 bases from V and 10 bases from J, with 10 bases in between. There are 13 residues in the CDR3. Per germline, CDR1 MNHEY and CDR2 SMNVEV (reference sequence).

The chain joins TRBV4-1 to TRBJ1-2; D might be TRBD1 (6 bases). The germline V gene encodes CDR1 MGHRA and CDR2 YSYEKL. V lost 3 bases to trimming and J lost 4 bases, with 12 bases between them. CDR3 length: 14 residues. The CDR3 DNA follows: TGCGCCAGCAGCCATAACAGGGATGGCTATGGCTACACCTTC. Translating it yields CASSHNRDGYGYTF.

V gene TRBV28 combines with J gene TRBJ2-5, with a weak D call TRBD2 (6 bases). V was trimmed by 5 bases and J by 2 bases, leaving 18 bases between them. The CDR3 has 16 amino acids. Per the germline V gene, CDR1 is MDHEN and CDR2 is SYDVKM. CDR3 in DNA: TGTGCCAGCAGTCCCAGGACGGGAGCCGATCAAGAGACCCAGTACTTC. Protein product: CASSPRTGADQETQYF. Full variable domain (missing parts from reference TRBV28 and TRBJ2-5): DVKVTQSSRYLVKRTGEKVFLECVQDMDHENMFWYRQDPGLGLRLIYFSYDVKMKEKGDIPEGYSVSREKKERFSLILESASTNQTSMYLCASSPRTGADQETQYFGPGTRLLVL.

The chain carries TRBV6-5 and TRBJ2-7; unclear D gene. V was shortened by 1 base and J by 3 bases, with 7 bases between the two germline ends. Per germline, CDR1 MNHEY and CDR2 SVGAGI. This CDR3 is built from 13 residues. CDR3 in DNA: TGTGCCAGCAGTTACTACACCGGCTACGAGCAGTACTTC. Translation: CASSYYTGYEQYF.